Following are 14 T cell receptor beta chains from one sample sequenced in a study of blood T cell repertoires in COVID-19. Data came from immunoSEQ multiplex PCR; TCRdb stores just in-frame clones and leaves some out. Counted here are 350,000 to 400,000 clones, about 90% occurring once; the ten biggest clones make up around 3%. The sequenced material came from peripheral blood. The receptors stem from a woman aged 30 to 39 with COVID-19, enrolled during active disease.

The V call is TRBV6-5, the J call TRBJ1-3; D might be TRBD1 (5 bases). Germline V gene data show CDR1 as MNHEY and CDR2 as SVGAGI. CDR3 length equals 14 residues. V was clipped by 6 bases and J by 3 bases, with 12 bases between them. CDR3 coding DNA: TGTGCCAGCAGCCCGGGGGGGGGTGGAAACACCATATATTTT. It encodes CASSPGGGGNTIYF.

This clone was counted a single time. CDR3 coding DNA: TGTGCCAGCAGCTTAGGGGTAGGGACAGACTATGGCTACACCTTC. Translating it yields CASSLGVGTDYGYTF. V and J are TRBV11-3 and TRBJ1-2, with 7 bases lining up with TRBD1. The CDR3 length is 15 residues. From germline, CDR1 is SGHNT and CDR2 YENEEA. Trimming took 1 base from V and 3 from J; bases not matched to a gene: 5.

This rearrangement joins TRBV18 to TRBJ1-4, with D possibly matching TRBD1 (5 bases). This CDR3 is built from 16 residues. V lost 4 bases, J lost 4 bases, and 16 bases lay in between. In germline, CDR1 is KGHSH, CDR2 LQKENI. The CDR3 nucleotides read TGTGCCAGCTCACAGGCTGCGGGGCGTGATAATGAAAAACTGTTTTTT. Its protein product is CASSQAAGRDNEKLFF.

This chain links TRBV7-2 with TRBJ1-2; D is ambiguous. V lost 0 bases to trimming and J lost 8 bases, with 10 bases between them. The CDR3 is 13 amino acids. Looked up from germline, CDR1 is SGHTA and CDR2 is FQGNSA. The DNA for the CDR3 is TGTGCCAGCAGCTTAGCGGGAGGCCTCGGCTACACCTTC. Its protein product is CASSLAGGLGYTF.

The chain carries TRBV6-6 and TRBJ2-1, with 9 nucleotides matching TRBD2. Germline trimming cut 5 bases from V and 7 bases from J; bases unmatched to any gene: 3. CDR1 is MNHNY, CDR2 SVGAGI, per germline (reference sequence). The CDR3 contains 13 residues. CDR3 sequence: CASSVGLANEQFF. The CDR3 nucleotides read TGTGCCAGCAGTGTGGGACTAGCTAATGAGCAGTTCTTC.

The gene calls are TRBV1 and TRBJ2-3; the table assigns TRBD1, which was not confirmed against the DNA. TRBV1 is a pseudogene locus. The CDR3 has 18 residues. The CDR3 spells CTSSPPSYRQLQGDTQYF. DNA of the CDR3: TGCACCAGCAGCCCACCCTCTTATCGACAGCTACAAGGGGATACGCAGTATTTT.

A single count supports this clone. The rearrangement uses TRBV5-1 and TRBJ2-1; 8 nucleotides agree with TRBD1. J gave up 7 bases and V 0 bases, and 9 bases lay outside the gene matches. CDR3 length equals 16 residues. CDR1 is SGHRS and CDR2 is YFSETQ in the germline V gene. The CDR3 nucleotides read TGCGCCAGCAGCTTGGACGGCAGGGGGCGTTGGAATGAGCAGTTCTTC. This translates into CASSLDGRGRWNEQFF. Supplemented by reference TRBV5-1 and TRBJ2-1, the full variable domain reads KAGVTQTPRYLIKTRGQQVTLSCSPISGHRSVSWYQQTPGQGLQFLFEYFSETQRNKGNFPGRFSGRQFSNSRSEMNVSTLELGDSALYLCASSLDGRGRWNEQFFGPGTRLTVL.

The chain is built from TRBV3-1 (or the pseudogene TRBV3-2) and TRBJ1-5; no clear D gene. V was shortened by 2 bases and J by 4 bases, with 6 bases between the two germline ends. The CDR3 extends over 13 amino acids. From germline, CDR1 is LGHDT and CDR2 YNNKEL (reference sequence). The CDR3 region is CASSQTSNQPQHF. The DNA for the CDR3 is TGTGCCAGCAGCCAAACCAGTAATCAGCCCCAGCATTTT.

CDR3 nucleotides: TGTGCCAGCTCACCAAGCAGGGATTATCAAGAGACCCAGTACTTC. Translated: CASSPSRDYQETQYF. The chain carries TRBV18 and TRBJ2-5; D might be TRBD1 (5 bases). Per the germline V gene, CDR1 is KGHSH and CDR2 is LQKENI. The CDR3 extends over 15 amino acids. Trimming cost V 2 bases and J 2 bases, with 12 bases left between them.

A remark on this clone: The same CDR3 can be traced to other DNA sequences in this sample. This rearrangement joins TRBV19 to TRBJ2-3; no reliable D call. Germline V gene lookup returns CDR1 LNHDA and CDR2 SQIVND (reference sequence). V shed 3 bases and J shed 2 bases, with 9 bases lying between them. The CDR3 length is 14 residues. The CDR3: CASSITVDTDTQYF. The DNA of the CDR3 is TGTGCCAGTAGTATTACTGTTGACACAGATACGCAGTATTTT.

The chain employs TRBV19 and TRBJ2-3; 10 bases map to TRBD2. Looked up from germline, CDR1 is LNHDA and CDR2 is SQIVND (reference sequence). V was pared by 2 bases and J by 1 base, with 3 bases of the junction left unmatched. This CDR3 is built from 16 residues. The CDR3 protein is CASSIIAGGGTDTQYF. In nucleotides, the CDR3 is TGTGCCAGTAGTATAATAGCGGGGGGAGGCACAGATACGCAGTATTTT. The whole variable domain, remainder taken from reference TRBV19 and TRBJ2-3, is DGGITQSPKYLFRKEGQNVTLSCEQNLNHDAMYWYRQDPGQGLRLIYYSQIVNDFQKGDIAEGYSVSREKKESFPLTVTSAQKNPTAFYLCASSIIAGGGTDTQYFGPGTRLTVL.

The chain uses TRBV5-4 and TRBJ2-1; 10 bases map to TRBD2. This CDR3 has 17 amino acids. J gave up 6 bases and V 3 bases, and 12 bases lay outside the gene matches. CDR1 SGHNT and CDR2 YYREEE come from the germline V gene (reference sequence). CDR3: CASSSTLIAGGGNEQFF. As DNA, the CDR3 is TGTGCCAGCAGCTCCACCTTAATAGCGGGGGGTGGCAATGAGCAGTTCTTC.

CDR3 sequence (DNA): TGTGCCAGCAGTTTGTGGGGGATCGAGGGCGGGGAAAAGGCCCTCCACTTT. Translating it yields CASSLWGIEGGEKALHF. The V call is TRBV28, the J call TRBJ1-6; D is possibly TRBD1 (5 bases). Germline-derived CDR1 and CDR2 are MDHEN and SYDVKM. V lost 3 bases, J lost 14 bases, and 26 bases lay in between. The CDR3 runs to 17 residues.

The chain has TRBV6-2 or TRBV6-3 and TRBJ2-7; D is unclear. The germline V and J ends were trimmed by 0 bases and 3 bases, with 18 bases remaining between them. Germline CDR1 is MNHEY and CDR2 is SVGEGT. The CDR3 spans 17 residues. In nucleotides, the CDR3 is TGTGCCAGCAGTTACTCGGTGCCACCCCTGGAGTTCTACGAGCAGTACTTC. It is translated as CASSYSVPPLEFYEQYF.